The T cell receptor (beta chain) described here comes from a study of blood T cell repertoires in COVID-19. Study-wide background: Both acute and convalescent COVID-19 samples were obtained from the United States, Italy and Spain.

This table comes from immunoSEQ multiplex PCR, and its TCRdb copy is limited to in-frame clones, with some not included. The table records tens of thousands of clones, approximately 86% of them present only once. Trimming pared 7 bases from V and 7 bases from J, leaving 25 bases between. Germline V gives CDR1 MDHEN, CDR2 SYDVKM. This CDR3 region has 16 residues. This TCR derives from a woman in her seventies with acute or convalescent COVID-19. V usage is TRBV28 and J usage is TRBJ1-1; tentatively, D is TRBD1 (5 bases). Specimen: peripheral blood. CDR3 bases: TGTGCCAGCAAAGCCCAAGAGGCCAGGGCGGTCAATGAAGCTTTCTTT. Protein product: CASKAQEARAVNEAFF. The complete variable domain, with remaining parts taken from reference TRBV28 and TRBJ1-1, reads DVKVTQSSRYLVKRTGEKVFLECVQDMDHENMFWYRQDPGLGLRLIYFSYDVKMKEKGDIPEGYSVSREKKERFSLILESASTNQTSMYLCASKAQEARAVNEAFFGQGTRLTVV.